Reported below is one T cell receptor beta chain. The antigen remains undetermined. 60 Vbeta and 13 Jbeta primers were used in PCR. Clones were read by immunoSEQ multiplex PCR, and TCRdb kept only the in-frame ones, dropping some. The sample has 150,000 to 200,000 clones, about 80% seen once. This record comes from a study of cytomegalovirus exposure and HLA in healthy donors. About the study: The early release's HLA-typed donors yielded 65 million to 85 million unique TCRs. Study observations and caveats: A list of more than 150 TCR beta chains associated with cytomegalovirus was given.

V was clipped by 2 bases and J by 2 bases; unmatched bases: 5. The CDR3 extends over 15 amino acids. Germline CDR1 KGHSH, CDR2 LQKENI. This receptor was obtained from a woman in her twenties or thirties in good health and CMV-seropositive. Sequencing was done on a sample of PBMCs. The rearrangement links TRBV18 to TRBJ2-7, with 8 bases matching TRBD2. CDR3 sequence reads: CASSPYPGLAYEQYF. The DNA of the CDR3 is TGTGCCAGCTCACCATACCCGGGACTAGCCTACGAGCAGTACTTC.